Each of the 28 T cell receptor beta chains below was sequenced from the same sample in a study of Graves' ophthalmopathy and Graves' hyperthyroidism. Amplification of the TCR beta CDR3 regions used RNA transcripts (as template). First-round RT-PCR with HTBI primers preceded a second-round multiplex PCR. TCRdb reprocessed the multiplex PCR reads with MiXCR, giving one entry per CDR3 protein. The sample includes roughly 50,000 distinct CDR3 sequences, less than 55% of them seen just once. Specimen: peripheral blood. These receptors were obtained from an adult woman with Graves' ophthalmopathy.

Concerning this clonotype: Given the absence of the conserved phenylalanine or tryptophan at the CDR3 end, a read error is likely. The gene calls are TRBV14 and TRBJ2-2; 12 bases agree with TRBD2. The CDR3 has 17 residues. Germline trimming cut 3 bases from V and 7 bases from J; bases unmatched to any gene: 9. Germline CDR1 and CDR2: SGHDN and FVKESK. The CDR3 sequence is CASSHRLAGVGVGELFH. The CDR3 region has the DNA TGTGCCAGCAGCCACAGACTAGCGGGAGTAGGCGTCGGGGAGCTGTTTCAT.

This clonotype came up many times. The gene calls are TRBV12-3 or TRBV12-4 and TRBJ1-1; D gene unclear. Trimming cost V 7 bases and J 10 bases, with 13 bases left between them. The CDR3 contains 11 residues. The CDR3 protein is CASKNMEGAFF. The CDR3 DNA reads TGTGCCAGCAAGAATATGGAGGGAGCTTTCTTT.

The rearrangement uses TRBV7-9 and TRBJ1-4, with TRBD1 matching 7 bases. This CDR3 has 15 amino acids. Germline CDR1 reads SEHNR; CDR2 reads FQNEAQ (reference sequence). V gave up 4 bases and J gave up 7 bases; unmatched junction bases: 9. The DNA of the CDR3 is TGTGCCAGCAGCTCAGGAGCAGGGGGTGTTGAAAAACTGTTTTTT. Translated: CASSSGAGGVEKLFF.

The chain links TRBV20-1 to TRBJ1-5, with 7 bases matching TRBD1. V dropped 3 bases and J dropped 11; count of bases not matched to a gene: 13. Germline CDR1 is DFQATT and CDR2 is SNEGSKA (reference sequence). The CDR3 loop spans 14 amino acids. CDR3 sequence reads: CSASKPGQQETQHF. DNA of the CDR3: TGCAGTGCTAGCAAACCGGGACAGCAAGAGACCCAGCATTTT.

This sequence joins TRBV29-1 and TRBJ2-3, with a weak D call TRBD2 (6 bases). In germline, CDR1 is SQVTM, CDR2 ANQGSEA. CDR3 length: 15 amino acids. The CDR3 nucleotides are TGCAGTTTAACGCAGGGAGGTATTTACACAGATACGCAGTATTTT. Protein product: CSLTQGGIYTDTQYF.

This clonotype occurred many times. V gene TRBV19 combines with J gene TRBJ2-5, with a tentative D call TRBD1 (5 bases). The CDR3 consists of 15 residues. Germline CDR1 LNHDA, CDR2 SQIVND (reference sequence). Between the trimmed V and J ends, which lost 2 bases and 0 bases, there was a span of 10 bases. The DNA of the CDR3 is TGTGCCAGTAGTATATACACAGGAAACCAAGAGACCCAGTACTTC. The encoded protein is CASSIYTGNQETQYF.

This clonotype came up many times. CDR3 loop: CASSVSLTGGEYYEQYF. CDR3 nucleotide sequence: TGTGCCAGCAGTGTCTCTCTGACGGGGGGTGAGTACTACGAGCAGTACTTC. The rearrangement joins TRBV6-1 to TRBJ2-7; 7 bases line up with TRBD2. V gave up 4 bases and J gave up 3 bases; unmatched junction bases: 15. Per the germline V gene, CDR1 is MNHNS and CDR2 is SASEGT. The CDR3 totals 17 residues.

This clonotype has a count of ten or more. This chain connects TRBV7-6 to TRBJ2-1, with TRBD2 matching over 7 bases. The germline CDR1 and CDR2 sequences are SGHVS and FNYEAQ. J was trimmed by 3 bases and V by 1 base; bases with no gene match: 9. The CDR3 totals 17 residues. CDR3 bases: TGTGCCAGCAGCTTAGACTCACGGACTAGGGGCTACAATGAGCAGTTCTTC. It encodes CASSLDSRTRGYNEQFF. Supplemented by reference TRBV7-6 and TRBJ2-1, the full variable domain reads GAGVSQSPRYKVTKRGQDVALRCDPISGHVSLYWYRQALGQGPEFLTYFNYEAQQDKSGLPNDRFSAERPEGSISTLTIQRTEQRDSAMYRCASSLDSRTRGYNEQFFGPGTRLTVL.

The chain uses TRBV11-1 and TRBJ2-7, with D possibly being TRBD1 or TRBD2 (6 bases each). CDR3 length: 14 amino acids. The V and J ends lost 3 bases and 9 bases respectively, with 18 bases between them. Looked up from germline, CDR1 is SGHAT and CDR2 is FQDESV (reference sequence). This CDR3 reads CASSLAAGDCGQYF. DNA for the CDR3: TGTGCCAGCAGCTTGGCCGCAGGGGACTGCGGGCAGTACTTC.

In this sample, this clonotype turned up a few times. The chain uses TRBV6-2 or TRBV6-3 and TRBJ2-3; a possible D gene is TRBD1 (6 bases). Per germline, CDR1 MNHEY and CDR2 SVGEGT. Trimming stripped 4 bases from V and 4 bases from J, with 15 bases between. The CDR3 consists of 15 residues. The CDR3 coding sequence is TGTGCCAGCAGTTGCACCGGTGAGGGGGCAGATACGCAGTATTTT. It codes for CASSCTGEGADTQYF.

Ten or more counts support this clonotype. The chain has TRBV5-1 and TRBJ2-7; no clear D gene. The CDR3 loop spans 12 amino acids. Germline V CDR1 and CDR2: SGHRS, YFSETQ. V lost 5 bases, J lost 4 bases, and 10 bases lay in between. The CDR3 sequence: CASRFTVYEQYF. The CDR3 nucleotides are TGCGCCAGCAGGTTCACAGTTTACGAGCAGTACTTC.

This clonotype was seen at least ten times. This chain links TRBV28 with TRBJ1-5, with D perhaps TRBD1 (6 bases). Germline CDR1 and CDR2: MDHEN and SYDVKM. V was pared by 4 bases and J by 7 bases, with 17 bases between. This CDR3 region has 15 residues. The CDR3 is CASSSPQGPRQPQHF. CDR3 nucleotides: TGTGCCAGCAGTTCCCCACAGGGCCCCAGGCAGCCCCAGCATTTT.

The chain has TRBV2 and TRBJ1-2; D unresolved. With 3 bases removed from V and 12 bases from J, the gap between germline ends came to 17 bases. The germline V gene has CDR1 SNHLY and CDR2 FYNNEI. This CDR3 comprises 13 residues. The CDR3 here is CASSDPLLSGNTF. The CDR3 DNA is TGTGCCAGCAGTGATCCGCTACTCTCTGGAAACACCTTC.

The rearrangement joins TRBV30 to TRBJ2-3; perhaps TRBD2 as D (6 bases). Germline V lookup: CDR1 GTSNPN, CDR2 SVGIG (reference sequence). V lost 3 bases and J lost 11, with 12 bases in between. This CDR3 is 11 amino acids long. The CDR3 bases are TGTGCCTGGAGGGGGCCCGGGGGGCAGTATTTT. This translates into CAWRGPGGQYF.

This rearrangement joins TRBV15 to TRBJ2-7; 8 bases fit TRBD2. The length of the CDR3 is 18 residues. V was pared by 0 bases and J by 3 bases, with 13 bases of the junction left unmatched. Germline-derived CDR1 and CDR2 are LNHNV and YYDKDF (reference sequence). DNA for the CDR3: TGTGCCACCAGCAGAGATGCCGTGGTAGCGGGATTATACTACGAGCAGTACTTC. Translation gives CATSRDAVVAGLYYEQYF.

This clonotype has a single count. Here the CDR3 DNA reads TGTGCCAGCAGCTTACAGTCTGAAAAACTGTTTTTT. Amino acid sequence: CASSLQSEKLFF. The rearrangement links TRBV7-8 to TRBJ1-4; D is undetermined. This CDR3 region has 12 residues. Trimming removed 2 bases at V and 7 bases at J, with 5 bases between. Germline V gene data show CDR1 as SGHVS and CDR2 as FQNEAQ.

This clonotype was observed at least ten times. The rearrangement links TRBV7-9 to TRBJ1-1; 10 bases match TRBD1. Unmatched junction bases numbered 9, after V lost 5 bases and J lost 6 bases. The CDR3 loop spans 15 amino acids. Germline CDR1 is SEHNR and CDR2 is FQNEAQ (reference sequence). CDR3 residues: CASSTLDRGWAEAFF. In nucleotides, the CDR3 is TGTGCCAGCAGCACCCTGGACAGGGGGTGGGCTGAAGCTTTCTTT.

This chain links TRBV25-1 with TRBJ2-7; no clear D gene. The length of the CDR3 is 13 residues. Germline CDR1 reads MGHDK; CDR2 reads SYGVNS. Trimming pared 4 bases from V and 0 bases from J, leaving 7 bases between. CDR3 protein: CASSAQSSYEQYF. The CDR3 DNA reads TGTGCCAGCAGTGCACAGTCCTCCTACGAGCAGTACTTC.

This clonotype occurred many times. The chain uses TRBV6-2 or TRBV6-3 and TRBJ2-3; maybe TRBD2 (5 bases). The germline V gene has CDR1 MNHEY and CDR2 SVGEGT. The CDR3 extends over 13 amino acids. Trimming took 5 bases from V and 2 from J, leaving 8 bases between them. CDR3 coding DNA: TGTGCCAGCAGTCTAGCTCACACAGATACGCAGTATTTT. Translation: CASSLAHTDTQYF.

V usage is TRBV19 and J usage is TRBJ2-1; the D is unclear. Trimming shortened V by 6 bases and J by 10 bases, and 19 bases separated the two germline ends. There are 14 residues in the CDR3. The germline gives CDR1 LNHDA, CDR2 SQIVND (reference sequence). The CDR3 DNA reads TGTGCCAGTAGCCCCCGCTCGAACACCGGGGAGCAGTTCTTC. Amino acids: CASSPRSNTGEQFF.

V and J are TRBV20-1 and TRBJ2-7, with 12 bases lining up with TRBD1. This CDR3 is 14 amino acids long. In germline, CDR1 is DFQATT, CDR2 SNEGSKA (reference sequence). V lost 3 bases, J lost 6 bases, and 6 bases stayed unmatched. Here the CDR3 reads CSASSGTGGIEQYF. Here the CDR3 DNA reads TGCAGTGCTAGCTCCGGGACAGGGGGCATCGAGCAGTACTTC.

The CDR3 protein is CAINGGRAFEQYF. Written as DNA, the CDR3 is TGTGCCATCAATGGCGGGAGGGCCTTTGAGCAGTATTTT. The rearrangement uses TRBV10-3 and TRBJ2-3; 9 bases line up with TRBD2. CDR3 length equals 13 residues. In germline, CDR1 is ENHRY, CDR2 SYGVKD. With V trimmed by 7 bases and J by 11 bases, 10 bases remained unmatched.

Points on this clonotype: A read error may account for a junction end that differs from germline. The DNA for the CDR3 is TGCAGTGCTAGTCGGCGGGTAAATTCACCCCTCCACTTC. It codes for CSASRRVNSPLHF. This sequence joins TRBV20-1 and TRBJ1-6; D is unresolved. The CDR3 length is 13 residues. Germline CDR1 is DFQATT and CDR2 is SNEGSKA (reference sequence).

The rearrangement uses TRBV10-3 and TRBJ2-1; D might be TRBD1 (6 bases). CDR3 length: 15 amino acids. Between the trimmed V and J ends, which lost 7 bases and 4 bases, there was a span of 17 bases. Germline CDR1 and CDR2: ENHRY and SYGVKD. CDR3 loop: CAITSLAGQYNEQFF. The CDR3 DNA follows: TGTGCCATCACCTCACTCGCCGGACAGTACAATGAGCAGTTCTTC.

This clonotype was seen many times. V gene TRBV5-4 combines with J gene TRBJ1-3; D remains unclear. The CDR3 consists of 14 residues. Germline V CDR1 and CDR2: SGHNT, YYREEE (reference sequence). Trimming stripped 9 bases from V and 0 bases from J, with 13 bases between. CDR3 DNA: TGTGCCACCTCGCCCCGGTTCTCTGGAAACACCATATATTTT. The encoded protein is CATSPRFSGNTIYF.

This clonotype was observed many times. The chain has TRBV20-1 and TRBJ2-5; TRBD2 agrees at 9 bases. From germline, CDR1 is DFQATT and CDR2 SNEGSKA (reference sequence). There are 14 residues in the CDR3. Trimming removed 2 bases from V and 5 bases from J; junction bases left unmatched: 6. In DNA, the CDR3 is TGCAGTGCTAGACAAATTAGCGGGAGCGAGACCCAGTACTTC. Its protein product is CSARQISGSETQYF.

This clonotype was counted many times. The chain recombines TRBV20-1 with TRBJ2-5; D may match TRBD1 or TRBD2 (5 bases each). The CDR3 is 15 residues long. Germline V lookup: CDR1 DFQATT, CDR2 SNEGSKA (reference sequence). V was shortened by 0 bases and J by 5 bases, with 16 bases between the two germline ends. CDR3 protein: CSARDPGPLRETQYF. In nucleotides, the CDR3 is TGCAGTGCTAGAGATCCGGGGCCATTGCGGGAGACCCAGTACTTC.

This chain connects TRBV15 to TRBJ2-2; D might be TRBD1 (6 bases). Trimming took 1 base from V and 7 from J, leaving 13 bases between them. CDR3 size: 15 residues. The germline V gene encodes CDR1 LNHNV and CDR2 YYDKDF (reference sequence). The CDR3 region has the DNA TGTGCCACCAGCAGAGCGAGGGGGAATAGCGGGGAGCTGTTTTTT. It codes for CATSRARGNSGELFF.